This is a list of T cell receptor beta chains from one sample in a study of cytomegalovirus exposure and HLA in healthy donors. The data were produced by immunoSEQ multiplex PCR, yet TCRdb's version contains in-frame clones alone and is incomplete. The sample lists over 110,000 clones, about 79% occurring once. Source material: PBMCs. These receptors all come from a male donor in good health and CMV-seronegative. Both conserved end residues are part of each CDR3. The D gene is left open where the match is weak. Clone size is not always given. Where it is, it says once, few, many or a class for expanded clones.

cdr3_nt cdr3_aa cdr3_length v_call d_call j_call clone_size
TGTGCCAGCAGTGAATGGGGACTAGCGGGAGAGTCCGGGGAGCTGTTTTTT CASSEWGLAGESGELFF 17 TRBV2 TRBD2 TRBJ2-2 .
TGTGCCAGCAGCTTAGATGTTGACTCCTCCTACGAGCAGTACTTC CASSLDVDSSYEQYF 15 TRBV13 . TRBJ2-7 .
TGCAGCGTCCAGGACAGCTACGAGCAGTACTTC CSVQDSYEQYF 11 TRBV29-1 . TRBJ2-7 .
TGTGCCAGCTCACTCGGGACTAGCGGGAGTGAGCAGTACTTC CASSLGTSGSEQYF 14 TRBV18 TRBD2 TRBJ2-7 .
TGCGCCAGCAGCTCTCCCCCCACCGGGACAGAGTCTTACACAGATACGCAGTATTTT CASSSPPTGTESYTDTQYF 19 TRBV5-1 TRBD1 TRBJ2-3 .
TGTGCCAGCCCATACAGGATAGACATATATTTT CASPYRIDIYF 11 TRBV6-5 . TRBJ1-3 .
TGTGCCAGCGGCCCCTGGGGACAGCTTACCTACGAGCAGTACTTC CASGPWGQLTYEQYF 15 TRBV27 TRBD1 TRBJ2-7 .
TGTGCCACCAGCAGGGCCAGTGACAGTTGGGCTTTCTTT CATSRASDSWAFF 13 TRBV15 . TRBJ1-1 .
TGTGCCAGCAGCGTAGATGGTGGTACAGGTAACTACGAGCAGTACTTC CASSVDGGTGNYEQYF 16 TRBV9 . TRBJ2-7 few
TGTGCCAGCACTATTGTCGGGGGAGGCGGGGAGCTGTTTTTT CASTIVGGGGELFF 14 TRBV2 . TRBJ2-2 few
TGCGCCAGTTCTGCAAGTGGACAGGCCTATTCCGGGGAGCTGTTTTTT CASSASGQAYSGELFF 16 TRBV5-1 TRBD1 TRBJ2-2 .
TGCGCCAGCAGCTTGGGGTCAGGTGAAAAACTGTTTTTT CASSLGSGEKLFF 13 TRBV5-1 . TRBJ1-4 .
TGTGCCAGCAGCCCCACGGACAGGGATGGCACCGGGGAGCTGTTTTTT CASSPTDRDGTGELFF 16 TRBV4-2 TRBD1 TRBJ2-2 .
TGTGCCAGCTCACCGGCAGGGCCTGGGGACGAGCAGTACTTC CASSPAGPGDEQYF 14 TRBV18 . TRBJ2-7 once
TGTGCCAGTAGTTCCCATAGACAGGCCGGGGAGCTGTTTTTT CASSSHRQAGELFF 14 TRBV19 . TRBJ2-2 .
TGTGCCAGCGATTTCAGGACTGAAGCTTTCTTT CASDFRTEAFF 11 TRBV6-1 . TRBJ1-1 few
TGTGCCAGCAGCTCTGGGACTAGCGGGAGGATTGACATTCAGTACTTC CASSSGTSGRIDIQYF 16 TRBV7-9 TRBD2 TRBJ2-4 few
TGTGCCAGCAGTGATCTACTAGCGAGTCGAGATACGCAGTATTTT CASSDLLASRDTQYF 15 TRBV25-1 TRBD2 TRBJ2-3 .
TGCAGCGTGGAACAGGAATACGAGCAGTACTTC CSVEQEYEQYF 11 TRBV29-1 . TRBJ2-7 .
TGTGCCAGCAGTTGGGGGCAGGGGGAGGATTCACCCCTCCACTTT CASSWGQGEDSPLHF 15 TRBV6-6 TRBD1 TRBJ1-6 .
TGTGCCAGCAGCGTAGGGGGGGACACTGAAGCTTTCTTT CASSVGGDTEAFF 13 TRBV9 . TRBJ1-1 few
TGTGCCAGCAGCTTAGGGGACTACAGGGATACGCAGTATTTT CASSLGDYRDTQYF 14 TRBV7-9 TRBD2 TRBJ2-3 .
TGTGCCAGTAGTTTAGCAGGGAATCAGCCCCAGCATTTT CASSLAGNQPQHF 13 TRBV19 . TRBJ1-5 .
TGTGCCAGCAGCCACCAAGCGGGGAGCTCTGGAAACACCATATATTTT CASSHQAGSSGNTIYF 16 TRBV7-9 . TRBJ1-3 .
TGTGCCAGCAGCAAGACTAGCGCAACAGATACGCAGTATTTT CASSKTSATDTQYF 14 TRBV5-4 TRBD2 TRBJ2-3 .